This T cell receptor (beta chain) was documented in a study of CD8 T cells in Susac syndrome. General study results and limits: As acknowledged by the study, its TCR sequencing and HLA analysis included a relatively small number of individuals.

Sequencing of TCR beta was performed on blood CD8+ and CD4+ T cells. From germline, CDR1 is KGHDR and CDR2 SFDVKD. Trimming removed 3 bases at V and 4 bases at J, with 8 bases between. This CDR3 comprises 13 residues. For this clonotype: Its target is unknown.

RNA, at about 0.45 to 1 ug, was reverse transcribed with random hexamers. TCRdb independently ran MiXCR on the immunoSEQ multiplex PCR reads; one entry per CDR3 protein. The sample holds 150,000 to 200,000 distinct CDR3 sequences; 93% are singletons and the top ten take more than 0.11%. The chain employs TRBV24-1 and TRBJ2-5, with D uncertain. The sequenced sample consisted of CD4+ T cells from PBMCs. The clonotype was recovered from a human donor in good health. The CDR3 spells CATSDETPETQYF. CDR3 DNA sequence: TGTGCCACCAGTGATGAGACCCCAGAGACCCAGTACTTC.